This T cell receptor (beta chain) stems from a study of regulatory T cells in long-lasting Graves disease. Regarding time point: newly diagnosed GD, antithyroid drugs for less than 3 months. Isolated PBMC RNA provided the starting material for the TCR library. The CDR3 sequence is 14 residues long. Germline V gene lookup returns CDR1 DFQATT and CDR2 SNEGSKA (reference sequence). V trimming: 6 bases; J trimming: 9 bases; junction bases outside the gene matches: 14. Sequencing libraries for TCR beta were prepared with iRepertoire HTBI primers and Arm-PCR of CDR3 regions. TCRdb re-called the multiplex PCR reads with MiXCR, one entry per CDR3 protein. The data show about 440,000 distinct CDR3 sequences, with about a sixth seen just once and roughly 10% held by the top ten. These data were likewise used in another study, on T cells in Graves' hyperthyroidism and ophthalmopathy.

The clonotype originates from a woman younger than 45 with Graves disease. This rearrangement joins TRBV20-1 to TRBJ1-1; 9 bases line up with TRBD1. Sequencing used peripheral blood mononuclear cells (PBMCs), obtained at new diagnosis, from a patient treated with antithyroid drugs. The CDR3 coding sequence is TGCAGTGCCCCACCGACAGGGGGTCAAAAGCAAGCTTTCTTT. Encoded protein: CSAPPTGGQKQAFF.